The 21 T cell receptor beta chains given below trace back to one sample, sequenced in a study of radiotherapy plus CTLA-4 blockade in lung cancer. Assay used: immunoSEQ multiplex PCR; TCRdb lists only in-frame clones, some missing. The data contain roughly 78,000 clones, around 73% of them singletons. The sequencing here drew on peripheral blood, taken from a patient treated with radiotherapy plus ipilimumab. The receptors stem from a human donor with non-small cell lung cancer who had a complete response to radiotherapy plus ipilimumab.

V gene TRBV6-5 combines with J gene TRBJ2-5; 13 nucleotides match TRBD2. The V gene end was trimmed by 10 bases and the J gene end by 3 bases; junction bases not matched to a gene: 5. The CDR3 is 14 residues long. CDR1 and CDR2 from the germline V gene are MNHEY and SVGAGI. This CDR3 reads CATSGTSGEETQYF. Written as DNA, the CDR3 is TGTGCCACCTCTGGGACTAGCGGGGAAGAGACCCAGTACTTC.

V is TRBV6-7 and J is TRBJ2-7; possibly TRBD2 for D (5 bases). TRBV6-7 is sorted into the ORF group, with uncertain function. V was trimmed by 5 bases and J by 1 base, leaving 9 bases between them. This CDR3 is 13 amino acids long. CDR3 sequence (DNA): TGTGCCAGCAGTACTCGGGAATCCTACGAGCAGTACGTC. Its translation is CASSTRESYEQYV.

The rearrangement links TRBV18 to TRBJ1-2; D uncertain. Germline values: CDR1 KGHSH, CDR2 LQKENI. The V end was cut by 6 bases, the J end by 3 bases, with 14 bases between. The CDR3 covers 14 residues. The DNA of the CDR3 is TGTGCCAGCTCCTACGACCGGACGCACTATGGCTACACCTTC. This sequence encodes CASSYDRTHYGYTF. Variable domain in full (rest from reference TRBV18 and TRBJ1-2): NAGVMQNPRHLVRRRGQEARLRCSPMKGHSHVYWYRQLPEEGLKFMVYLQKENIIDESGMPKERFSAEFPKEGPSILRIQQVVRGDSAAYFCASSYDRTHYGYTFGSGTRLTVV.

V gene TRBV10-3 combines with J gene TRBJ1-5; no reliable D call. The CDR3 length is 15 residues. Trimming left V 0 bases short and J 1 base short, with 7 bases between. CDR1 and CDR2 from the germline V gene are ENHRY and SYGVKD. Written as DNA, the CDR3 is TGTGCCATCAGTGAGTCTGGAGGGAGCAATCAGCCCCAGCATTTT. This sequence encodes CAISESGGSNQPQHF.

The CDR3 nucleotides are TGCAGCGTCCCCGGGGGAGTCCTGAACACTGAAGCTTTCTTT. Its protein is CSVPGGVLNTEAFF. The chain carries TRBV29-1 and TRBJ1-1; maybe TRBD1 (5 bases). CDR1 SQVTM and CDR2 ANQGSEA come from the germline V gene. The V gene lost 6 bases and the J gene lost 0 bases, with 14 bases spanning the gap. CDR3 length equals 14 residues.

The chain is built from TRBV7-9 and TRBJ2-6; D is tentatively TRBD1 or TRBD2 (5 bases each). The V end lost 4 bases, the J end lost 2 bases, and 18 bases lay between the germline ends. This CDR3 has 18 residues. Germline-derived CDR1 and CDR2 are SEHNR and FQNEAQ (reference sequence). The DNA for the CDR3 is TGTGCCAGCAGCTGGACGCACATGCTGGGACCTGGGGCCAACGTCCTGACTTTC. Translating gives CASSWTHMLGPGANVLTF.

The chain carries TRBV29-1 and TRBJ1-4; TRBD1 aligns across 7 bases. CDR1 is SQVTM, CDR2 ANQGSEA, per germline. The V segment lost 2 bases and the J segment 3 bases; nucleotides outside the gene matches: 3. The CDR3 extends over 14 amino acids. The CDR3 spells CSVERGTANEKLFF. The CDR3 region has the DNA TGCAGCGTTGAAAGGGGGACAGCTAATGAAAAACTGTTTTTT.

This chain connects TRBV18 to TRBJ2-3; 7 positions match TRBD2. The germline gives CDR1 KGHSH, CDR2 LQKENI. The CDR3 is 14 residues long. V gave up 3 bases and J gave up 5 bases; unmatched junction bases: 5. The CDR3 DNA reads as TGTGCCAGCTCACCGGCTAGCGGAAAAGATACGCAGTATTTT. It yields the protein CASSPASGKDTQYF.

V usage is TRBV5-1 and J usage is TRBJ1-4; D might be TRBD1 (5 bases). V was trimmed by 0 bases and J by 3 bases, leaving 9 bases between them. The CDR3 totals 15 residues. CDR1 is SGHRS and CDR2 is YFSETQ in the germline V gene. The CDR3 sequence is CASSLVLGPNEKLFF. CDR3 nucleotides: TGCGCCAGCAGCTTGGTCCTGGGACCTAATGAAAAACTGTTTTTT.

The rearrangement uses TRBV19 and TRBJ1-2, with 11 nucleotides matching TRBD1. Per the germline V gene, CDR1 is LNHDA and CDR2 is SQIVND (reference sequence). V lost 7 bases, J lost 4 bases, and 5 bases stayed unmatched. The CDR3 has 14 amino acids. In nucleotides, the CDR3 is TGTGCCAGTACCCTCGGACAGGGGGCCTATGGCTACACCTTC. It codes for CASTLGQGAYGYTF.

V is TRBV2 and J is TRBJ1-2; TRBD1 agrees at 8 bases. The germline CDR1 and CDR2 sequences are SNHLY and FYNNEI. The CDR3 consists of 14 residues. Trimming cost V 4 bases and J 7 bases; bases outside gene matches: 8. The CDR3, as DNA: TGTGCCAGCAGTGCAACAGGGGGGAGAGGTGGCTACACCTTC. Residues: CASSATGGRGGYTF.

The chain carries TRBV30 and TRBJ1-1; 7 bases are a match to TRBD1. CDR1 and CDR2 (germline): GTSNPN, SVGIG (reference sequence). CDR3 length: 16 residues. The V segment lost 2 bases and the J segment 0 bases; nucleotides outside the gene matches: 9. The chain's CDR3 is CAWSQGVTRVNTEAFF. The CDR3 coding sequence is TGTGCCTGGAGTCAGGGGGTAACGCGTGTGAACACTGAAGCTTTCTTT.

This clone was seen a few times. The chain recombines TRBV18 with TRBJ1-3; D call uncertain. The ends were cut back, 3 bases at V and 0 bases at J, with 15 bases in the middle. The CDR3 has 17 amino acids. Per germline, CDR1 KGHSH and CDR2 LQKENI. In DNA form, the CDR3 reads TGTGCCAGCTCACCCACCCTTACACCAAGCTCTGGAAACACCATATATTTT. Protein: CASSPTLTPSSGNTIYF.

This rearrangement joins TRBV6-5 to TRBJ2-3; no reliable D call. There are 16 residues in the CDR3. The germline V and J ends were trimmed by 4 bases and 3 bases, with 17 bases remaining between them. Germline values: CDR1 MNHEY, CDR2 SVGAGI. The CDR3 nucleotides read TGTGCCAGCAGTTCCCAGGCCCGGTTGGGGACAGATACGCAGTATTTT. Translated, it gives CASSSQARLGTDTQYF.

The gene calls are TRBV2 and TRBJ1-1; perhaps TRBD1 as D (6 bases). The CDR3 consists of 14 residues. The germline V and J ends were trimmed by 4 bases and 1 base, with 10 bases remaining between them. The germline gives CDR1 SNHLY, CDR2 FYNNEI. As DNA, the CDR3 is TGTGCCAGCAGTGTGGGGGGCCAGAACACTGAAGCTTTCTTT. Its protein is CASSVGGQNTEAFF.

CDR3 sequence: CASSEGGKNTGELFF. For the CDR3, the DNA is TGTGCCAGCAGTGAAGGTGGAAAAAACACCGGGGAGCTGTTTTTT. V is TRBV2 and J is TRBJ2-2; no clear D gene. Trimming removed 1 base at V and 2 bases at J, with 8 bases between. The CDR3 has 15 amino acids. Germline V CDR1 and CDR2: SNHLY, FYNNEI.

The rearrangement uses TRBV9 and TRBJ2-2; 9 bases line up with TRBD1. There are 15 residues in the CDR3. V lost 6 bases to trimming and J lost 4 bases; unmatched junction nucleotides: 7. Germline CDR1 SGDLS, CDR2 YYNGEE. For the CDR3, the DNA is TGTGCCAGCACCCGACAGGGGGACGGCACCGGGGAGCTGTTTTTT. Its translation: CASTRQGDGTGELFF.

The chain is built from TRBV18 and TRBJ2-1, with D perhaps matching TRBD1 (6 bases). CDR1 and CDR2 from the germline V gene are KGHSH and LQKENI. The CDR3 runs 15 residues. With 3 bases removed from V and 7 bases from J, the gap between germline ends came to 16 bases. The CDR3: CASSPAQGTPNEQFF. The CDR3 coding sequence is TGTGCCAGCTCACCGGCACAGGGAACTCCAAATGAGCAGTTCTTC.

The CDR3 is CAISESDLPYGYTF. CDR3 nucleotide sequence: TGTGCCATCAGTGAGTCGGATTTACCATATGGCTACACCTTC. The chain is built from TRBV10-3 and TRBJ1-2; D gene ambiguous. The CDR3 sequence is 14 residues long. Trimming removed 0 bases at V and 5 bases at J, with 10 bases between. The germline CDR1 and CDR2 sequences are ENHRY and SYGVKD.

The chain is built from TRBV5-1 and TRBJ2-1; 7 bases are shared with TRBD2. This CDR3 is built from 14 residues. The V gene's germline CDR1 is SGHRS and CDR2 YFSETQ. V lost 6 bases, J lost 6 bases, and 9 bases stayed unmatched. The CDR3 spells CASKREPPSNEQFF. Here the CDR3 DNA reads TGCGCCAGCAAGCGGGAACCCCCCAGCAATGAGCAGTTCTTC.

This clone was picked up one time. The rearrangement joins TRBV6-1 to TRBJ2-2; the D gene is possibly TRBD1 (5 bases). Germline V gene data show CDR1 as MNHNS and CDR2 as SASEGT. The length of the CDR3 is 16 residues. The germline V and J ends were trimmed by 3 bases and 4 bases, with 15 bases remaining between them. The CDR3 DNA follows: TGTGCCAGCAGTGATCTGAGACAGTTTTCCACCGGGGAGCTGTTTTTT. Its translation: CASSDLRQFSTGELFF.